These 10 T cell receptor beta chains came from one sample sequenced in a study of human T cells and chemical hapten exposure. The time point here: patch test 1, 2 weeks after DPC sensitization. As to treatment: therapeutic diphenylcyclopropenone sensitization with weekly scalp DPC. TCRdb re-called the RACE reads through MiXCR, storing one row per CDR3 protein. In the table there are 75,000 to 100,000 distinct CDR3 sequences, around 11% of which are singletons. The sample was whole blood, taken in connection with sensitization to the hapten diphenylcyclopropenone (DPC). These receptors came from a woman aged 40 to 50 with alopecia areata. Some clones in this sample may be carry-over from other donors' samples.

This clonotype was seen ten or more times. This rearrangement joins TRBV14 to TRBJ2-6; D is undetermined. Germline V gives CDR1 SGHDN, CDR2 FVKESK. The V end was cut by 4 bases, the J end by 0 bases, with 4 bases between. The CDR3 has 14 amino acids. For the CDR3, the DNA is TGTGCCAGCAGCCGAAGCTCTGGGGCCAACGTCCTGACTTTC. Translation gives CASSRSSGANVLTF.

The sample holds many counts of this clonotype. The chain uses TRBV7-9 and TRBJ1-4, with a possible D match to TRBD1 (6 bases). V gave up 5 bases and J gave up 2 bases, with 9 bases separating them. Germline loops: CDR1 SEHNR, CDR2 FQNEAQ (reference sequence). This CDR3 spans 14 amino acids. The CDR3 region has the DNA TGTGCCAGCAGCCCGGGGGCGACTAATGAAAAACTGTTTTTT. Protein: CASSPGATNEKLFF.

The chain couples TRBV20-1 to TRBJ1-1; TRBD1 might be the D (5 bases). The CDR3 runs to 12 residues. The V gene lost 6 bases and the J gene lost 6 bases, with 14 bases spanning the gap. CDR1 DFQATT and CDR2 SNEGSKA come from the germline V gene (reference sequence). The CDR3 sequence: CSAAGTLPEAFF. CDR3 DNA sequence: TGCAGTGCCGCAGGGACTCTCCCTGAAGCTTTCTTT.

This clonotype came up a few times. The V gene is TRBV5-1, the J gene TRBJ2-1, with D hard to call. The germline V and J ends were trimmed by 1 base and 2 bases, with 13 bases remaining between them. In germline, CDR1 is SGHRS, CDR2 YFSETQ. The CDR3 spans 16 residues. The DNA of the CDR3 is TGCGCCAGCAGCTTGTCCGGAGCAGGACCCTACAATGAGCAGTTCTTC. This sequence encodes CASSLSGAGPYNEQFF. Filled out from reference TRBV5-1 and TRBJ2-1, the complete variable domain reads KAGVTQTPRYLIKTRGQQVTLSCSPISGHRSVSWYQQTPGQGLQFLFEYFSETQRNKGNFPGRFSGRQFSNSRSEMNVSTLELGDSALYLCASSLSGAGPYNEQFFGPGTRLTVL.

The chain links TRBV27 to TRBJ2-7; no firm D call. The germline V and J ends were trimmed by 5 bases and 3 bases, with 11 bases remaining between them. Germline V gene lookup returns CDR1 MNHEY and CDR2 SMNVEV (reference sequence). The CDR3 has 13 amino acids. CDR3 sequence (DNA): TGTGCCAGCAGTGTGATAGAGAACTACGAGCAGTACTTC. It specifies CASSVIENYEQYF.

CDR3 bases: TGTGCCAGCAGTGAATACGAGGTCTTACAGCAGTACTTC. The encoded protein is CASSEYEVLQQYF. V usage is TRBV25-1 and J usage is TRBJ2-7, with no clear D. The V end was cut by 0 bases, the J end by 8 bases, with 11 bases between. CDR1 MGHDK and CDR2 SYGVNS come from the germline V gene. CDR3 length equals 13 residues.

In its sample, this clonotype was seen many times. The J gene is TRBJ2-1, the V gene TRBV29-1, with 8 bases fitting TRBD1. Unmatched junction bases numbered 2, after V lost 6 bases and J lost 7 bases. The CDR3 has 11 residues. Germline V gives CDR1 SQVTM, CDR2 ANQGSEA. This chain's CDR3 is CSVDRVNEQFF. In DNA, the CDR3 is TGCAGCGTGGACAGGGTTAATGAGCAGTTCTTC.

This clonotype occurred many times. CDR3 coding DNA: TGCGCCAGCAGCTTGGCCGAGGGGCAATTCAATGAGCAGTTCTTC. The encoded protein is CASSLAEGQFNEQFF. J is TRBJ2-1 and V is TRBV5-1, with D tentatively TRBD1 or TRBD2 (5 bases each). The CDR3 has 15 amino acids. Germline V gene lookup returns CDR1 SGHRS and CDR2 YFSETQ. Trimming took 0 bases from V and 6 from J, leaving 13 bases between them.

The CDR3 region is CAISDPGTNTGELFF. The CDR3 nucleotides read TGTGCCATCAGTGACCCGGGGACTAACACCGGGGAGCTGTTTTTT. The chain couples TRBV10-3 to TRBJ2-2; weak D call: TRBD2 (6 bases). V lost 3 bases, J lost 2 bases, and 10 bases lay in between. The CDR3 contains 15 residues. The V gene's germline CDR1 is ENHRY and CDR2 SYGVKD.

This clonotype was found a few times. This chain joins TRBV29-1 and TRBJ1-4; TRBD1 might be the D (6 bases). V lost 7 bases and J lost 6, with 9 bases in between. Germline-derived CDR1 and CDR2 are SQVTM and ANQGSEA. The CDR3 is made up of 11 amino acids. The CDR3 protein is CSGNRDEKLFF. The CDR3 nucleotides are TGCAGCGGCAACAGGGATGAAAAACTGTTTTTT.